The T cell receptor beta chain described here comes from a study of metastatic and nonmetastatic thyroid tumors (dated by TCRdb to about 2020). For the wider study: Repertoires from peripheral blood and from tumor or nodule tissue samples of malignant and benign thyroid patients were compared. General study outcomes and caveats: TCR beta diversity was reported as significantly higher in malignant tumors than in benign nodules, in both blood and tumor samples.

No patient had received any treatment before thyroid surgery. The study retrospectively analysed patient clinical samples collected from the early 2010s to the late 2010s using T-cell receptor beta sequencing. Comments on this clone: It has no known antigen specificity. A much larger clone is a single base away; this may be a read error.

The library was made by PCR. Sequencing was performed on an Illumina HiSeq 4000. High-throughput sequencing was used to profile the TCR beta-chain CDR3 region of every patient. The paper's processing steps were these. CDR3 differences across clinicopathological groups were used to build a classifier for discriminating distant-metastatic papillary thyroid cancer patients. Repertoire diversity was assessed with the Shannon index, and tumor-blood repertoire similarity with the Morisita-Horn index. In-frame beta chains were kept once TCRdb had trimmed the public reads at Q25 with fastp and called clones with MiXCR. The V and J calls and clone size are TCRdb's, not the authors'. Here the sample has about 64,000 clones; more than 3.5% occur a single time. In total, the top ten clones hold about 22% of the sample. The CDR3 holds 15 amino acids from the cysteine to the phenylalanine. CDR3 DNA is the only sequence kept; it has 45 bases, read in frame from the first base. At the junction V is shortened by 3 bases and J by 0 bases, with 11 bases in between. CDR1 and CDR2 are drawn from the germline V gene: KGHSH, LQKENI.

Recombination linked TRBV18 to TRBJ1-1; the D gene lacks a confident call. Input material: blood. The receptor's source is a female donor with papillary thyroid cancer or a benign thyroid nodule (not recorded which). Some clones in this sample may be carry-over from other donors' samples. The base sequence is TGTGCCAGCTCACCCAGCGTATACATGAACACTGAAGCTTTCTTT. Translated, this is CASSPSVYMNTEAFF.